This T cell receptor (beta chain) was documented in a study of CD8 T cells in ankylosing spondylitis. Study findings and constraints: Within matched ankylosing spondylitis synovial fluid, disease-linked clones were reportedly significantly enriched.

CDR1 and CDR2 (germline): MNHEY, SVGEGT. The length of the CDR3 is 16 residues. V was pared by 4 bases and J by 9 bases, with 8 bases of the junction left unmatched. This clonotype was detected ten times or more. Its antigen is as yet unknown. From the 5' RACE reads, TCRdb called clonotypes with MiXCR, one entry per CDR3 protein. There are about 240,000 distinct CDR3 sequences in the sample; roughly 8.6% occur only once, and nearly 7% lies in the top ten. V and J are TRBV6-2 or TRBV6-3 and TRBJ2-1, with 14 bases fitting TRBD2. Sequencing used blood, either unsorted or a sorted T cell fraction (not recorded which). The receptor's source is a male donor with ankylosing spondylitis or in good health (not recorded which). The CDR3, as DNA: TGTGCCAGCAGTTCCCTGGGACTAGCGGGAGCTAGTGAGCAGTTCTTC. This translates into CASSSLGLAGASEQFF.